Below, 9 T cell receptor beta chains from the same sample are listed, as sequenced in a study of regulatory T cells in long-lasting Graves disease. As for time point: newly diagnosed GD, antithyroid drugs for less than 3 months. After RNA was extracted from PBMCs, the TCR library was made from it. Arm-PCR of CDR3 regions and iRepertoire HTBI primers were the basis on which TCR beta libraries were built. Via MiXCR, TCRdb re-called the multiplex PCR reads, giving one row per CDR3 protein. The sample gives approximately 310,000 distinct CDR3 sequences, 15% to 20% of which show up once; about 39% is in the top ten. The sample consisted of peripheral blood mononuclear cells (PBMCs), taken at new diagnosis, from a patient treated with antithyroid drugs. These receptors were collected from a female donor with Graves disease.

This clonotype was recorded many times. This rearrangement joins TRBV5-1 to TRBJ1-1, with 9 bases lining up with TRBD1. V gave up 2 bases and J gave up 2 bases; unmatched junction bases: 4. Looked up from germline, CDR1 is SGHRS and CDR2 is YFSETQ. The CDR3 contains 15 residues. The CDR3 loop reads CASSFTGGGNTEAFF. The CDR3 nucleotides read TGCGCCAGCAGCTTTACAGGGGGCGGTAACACTGAAGCTTTCTTT.

This chain uses TRBV10-3 with TRBJ1-6; D call uncertain. V gave up 5 bases and J gave up 4 bases, with 9 bases separating them. Germline V gives CDR1 ENHRY, CDR2 SYGVKD. This CDR3 is 14 amino acids long. The CDR3: CAISSSEYNSPLHF. The CDR3 nucleotides are TGTGCCATCAGTAGTTCGGAATATAATTCACCCCTCCACTTT.

This clonotype was recorded a few times. The V and J genes are TRBV6-2 or TRBV6-3 and TRBJ2-7; either TRBD1 or TRBD2 may fit D (5 bases each). With 3 bases removed from V and 5 bases from J, the gap between germline ends came to 11 bases. Germline values: CDR1 MNHEY, CDR2 SVGEGT. This CDR3 is built from 13 residues. The chain's CDR3 is CASSYRDRDEQYF. The CDR3 nucleotides read TGTGCCAGCAGTTATAGGGACCGGGACGAGCAGTACTTC.

The chain is built from TRBV28 and TRBJ2-5; 8 bases are a match to TRBD1. Trimming took 6 bases from V and 0 from J; bases not matched to a gene: 6. The length of the CDR3 is 15 residues. Germline V gene data show CDR1 as MDHEN and CDR2 as SYDVKM. This CDR3 reads CASRTYRGDQETQYF. The CDR3 DNA is TGTGCCAGCAGGACTTACAGGGGGGACCAAGAGACCCAGTACTTC.

This clonotype was found a few times. The rearrangement links TRBV6-2 or TRBV6-3 to TRBJ2-3; 9 positions agree with TRBD2. CDR1 MNHEY and CDR2 SVGEGT come from the germline V gene. Losses at the gene ends were 4 bases for V and 5 bases for J; bases not matched to a gene: 7. The CDR3 is made up of 15 amino acids. The CDR3 reads CASSSISGSGDTQYF. Written as DNA, the CDR3 is TGTGCCAGCAGTTCCATTAGCGGGAGTGGAGATACGCAGTATTTT.

This clonotype was counted ten times or more. The J gene is TRBJ2-2, the V gene TRBV2, with unresolved D. The germline CDR1 and CDR2 sequences are SNHLY and FYNNEI. Trimming pared 8 bases from V and 0 bases from J, leaving 10 bases between. The CDR3 runs to 14 residues. DNA for the CDR3: TGTGCCAGCTTGAATGGTTCGAACACCGGGGAGCTGTTTTTT. It translates to CASLNGSNTGELFF.

This clonotype has just a few counts. V gene TRBV20-1 combines with J gene TRBJ2-3, with D perhaps assigned TRBD1 or TRBD2 (5 bases each). The CDR3 consists of 15 residues. V gave up 5 bases and J gave up 2 bases, with 17 bases separating them. Germline V gives CDR1 DFQATT, CDR2 SNEGSKA (reference sequence). CDR3 bases: TGCAGTGCTGCGAATTCCGGGACGGCCACAGATACGCAGTATTTT. Its protein is CSAANSGTATDTQYF.

This clonotype was picked up many times. CDR3 DNA: TGTGCTAGTGGTTTGTTAGGGGCTAGCACAGATACGCAGTATTTT. As protein: CASGLLGASTDTQYF. The chain couples TRBV12-5 to TRBJ2-3, with D perhaps TRBD1 (5 bases). V lost 2 bases and J 0 bases, leaving 9 bases between the germline ends. CDR3 length: 15 amino acids. Germline V gene sequence: CDR1 LGHNT, CDR2 FRNRAP.

The chain is built from TRBV20-1 and TRBJ2-3; weak D call: TRBD2 (6 bases). The CDR3 runs 14 residues. The V end lost 5 bases, the J end lost 1 base, and 13 bases lay between the germline ends. The germline V gene encodes CDR1 DFQATT and CDR2 SNEGSKA (reference sequence). CDR3 loop: CSAGGLSRTDTQYF. In DNA, the CDR3 is TGCAGTGCTGGTGGACTATCCCGCACAGATACGCAGTATTTT.